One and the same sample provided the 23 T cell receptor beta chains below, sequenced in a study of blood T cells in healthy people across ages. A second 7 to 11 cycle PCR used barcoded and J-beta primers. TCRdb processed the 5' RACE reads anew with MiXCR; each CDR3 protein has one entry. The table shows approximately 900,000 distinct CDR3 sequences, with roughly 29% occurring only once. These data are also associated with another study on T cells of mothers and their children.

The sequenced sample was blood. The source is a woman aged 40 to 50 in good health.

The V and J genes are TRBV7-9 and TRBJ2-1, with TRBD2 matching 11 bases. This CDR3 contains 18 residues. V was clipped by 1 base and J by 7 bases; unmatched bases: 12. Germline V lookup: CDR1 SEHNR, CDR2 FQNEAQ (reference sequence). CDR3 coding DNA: TGTGCCAGCAGCTTAGGTTCGGATAGCGGGAGGGCCGGGAATGAGCAGTTCTTC. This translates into CASSLGSDSGRAGNEQFF.

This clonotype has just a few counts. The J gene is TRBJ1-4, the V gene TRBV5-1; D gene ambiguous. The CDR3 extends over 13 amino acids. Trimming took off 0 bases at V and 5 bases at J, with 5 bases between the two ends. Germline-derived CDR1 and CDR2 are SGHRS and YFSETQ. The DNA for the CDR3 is TGCGCCAGCAGCTTGGAAGAAAATGAAAAACTGTTTTTT. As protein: CASSLEENEKLFF. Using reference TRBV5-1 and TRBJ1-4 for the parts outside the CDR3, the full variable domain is KAGVTQTPRYLIKTRGQQVTLSCSPISGHRSVSWYQQTPGQGLQFLFEYFSETQRNKGNFPGRFSGRQFSNSRSEMNVSTLELGDSALYLCASSLEENEKLFFGSGTQLSVL.

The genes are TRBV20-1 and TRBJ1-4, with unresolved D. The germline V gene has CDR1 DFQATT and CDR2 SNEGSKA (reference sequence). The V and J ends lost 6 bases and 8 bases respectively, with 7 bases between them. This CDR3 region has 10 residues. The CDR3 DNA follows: TGCAGTGCACCGGCAGAAAAACTGTTTTTT. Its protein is CSAPAEKLFF.

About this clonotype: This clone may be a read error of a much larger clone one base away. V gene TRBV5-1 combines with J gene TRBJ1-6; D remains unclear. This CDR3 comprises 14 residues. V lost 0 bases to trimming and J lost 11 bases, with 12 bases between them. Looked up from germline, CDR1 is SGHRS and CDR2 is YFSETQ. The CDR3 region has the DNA TGCGCCAGCAGCTTGGGTCGGGCGGATCCACCCCTCCACTTT. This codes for CASSLGRADPPLHF.

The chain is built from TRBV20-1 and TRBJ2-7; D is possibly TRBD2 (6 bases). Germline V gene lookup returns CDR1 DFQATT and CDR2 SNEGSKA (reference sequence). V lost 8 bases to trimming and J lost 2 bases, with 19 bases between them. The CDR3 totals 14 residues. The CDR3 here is CSTDGRGSPYEQYF. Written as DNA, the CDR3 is TGCAGTACTGACGGGCGGGGTTCTCCCTACGAGCAGTACTTC.

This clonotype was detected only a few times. The CDR3: CASRTDSLGYTF. CDR3 nucleotides: TGTGCCAGCAGAACGGACAGCCTTGGCTACACCTTC. V usage is TRBV12-3 or TRBV12-4 and J usage is TRBJ1-2; D possibly corresponds to TRBD1 (6 bases). The germline V and J ends were trimmed by 6 bases and 7 bases, with 12 bases remaining between them. CDR3 length equals 12 residues.

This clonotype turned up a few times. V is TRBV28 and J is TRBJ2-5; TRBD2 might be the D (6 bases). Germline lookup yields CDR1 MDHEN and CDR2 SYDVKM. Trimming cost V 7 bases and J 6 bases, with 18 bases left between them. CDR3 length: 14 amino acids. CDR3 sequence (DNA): TGTGCCAGCACCCGACGGGACTCCCGGAAGACCCAGTACTTC. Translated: CASTRRDSRKTQYF.

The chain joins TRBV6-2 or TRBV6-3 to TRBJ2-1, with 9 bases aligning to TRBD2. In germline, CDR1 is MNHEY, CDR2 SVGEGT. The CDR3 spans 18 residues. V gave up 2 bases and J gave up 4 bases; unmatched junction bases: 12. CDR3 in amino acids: CASSYTLGPAGGYNEQFF. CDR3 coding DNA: TGTGCCAGCAGTTACACCCTCGGACCAGCGGGGGGATACAATGAGCAGTTCTTC.

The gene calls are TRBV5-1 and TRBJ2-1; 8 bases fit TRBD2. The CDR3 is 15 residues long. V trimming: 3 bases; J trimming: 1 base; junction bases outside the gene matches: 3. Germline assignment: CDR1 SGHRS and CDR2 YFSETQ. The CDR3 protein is CASSSVAGSYNEQFF. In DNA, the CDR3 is TGCGCCAGCAGCTCGGTAGCGGGATCCTACAATGAGCAGTTCTTC.

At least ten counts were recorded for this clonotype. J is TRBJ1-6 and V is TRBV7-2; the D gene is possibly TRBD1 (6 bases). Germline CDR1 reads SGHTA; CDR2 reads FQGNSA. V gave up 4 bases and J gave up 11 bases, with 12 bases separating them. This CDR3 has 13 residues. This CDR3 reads CASSSHRETPLHF. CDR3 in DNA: TGTGCCAGCAGCTCCCACAGGGAAACACCCCTCCACTTT.

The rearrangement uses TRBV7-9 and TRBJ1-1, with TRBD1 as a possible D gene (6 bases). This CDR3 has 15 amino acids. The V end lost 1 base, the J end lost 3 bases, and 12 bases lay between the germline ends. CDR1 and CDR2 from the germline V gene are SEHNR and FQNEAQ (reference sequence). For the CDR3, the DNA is TGTGCCAGCAGCTTAGAGGGGGGGAGTCACACTGAAGCTTTCTTT. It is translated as CASSLEGGSHTEAFF.

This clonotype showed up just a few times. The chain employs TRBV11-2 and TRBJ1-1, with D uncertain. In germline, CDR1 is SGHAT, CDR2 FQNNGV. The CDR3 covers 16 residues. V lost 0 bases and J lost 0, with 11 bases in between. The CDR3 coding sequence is TGTGCCAGCAGCTTAGAACCGGGGAACATGAACACTGAAGCTTTCTTT. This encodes CASSLEPGNMNTEAFF. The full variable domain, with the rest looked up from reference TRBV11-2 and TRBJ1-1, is EAGVAQSPRYKIIEKRQSVAFWCNPISGHATLYWYQQILGQGPKLLIQFQNNGVVDDSQLPKDRFSAERLKGVDSTLKIQPAKLEDSAVYLCASSLEPGNMNTEAFFGQGTRLTVV.

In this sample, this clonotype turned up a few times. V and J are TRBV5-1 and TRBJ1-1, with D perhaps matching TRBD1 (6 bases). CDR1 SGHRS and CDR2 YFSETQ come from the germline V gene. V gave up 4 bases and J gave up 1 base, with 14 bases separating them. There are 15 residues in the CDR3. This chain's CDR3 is CASSPEDRSNTEAFF. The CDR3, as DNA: TGCGCCAGCAGCCCGGAGGACAGATCGAACACTGAAGCTTTCTTT.

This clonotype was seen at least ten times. The CDR3 loop is CASRPVLVSYEQYF. In DNA form, the CDR3 reads TGTGCCAGCCGCCCGGTCCTCGTCTCCTACGAGCAGTACTTC. The chain joins TRBV6-6 to TRBJ2-7; no firm D call. Germline V gene data show CDR1 as MNHNY and CDR2 as SVGAGI (reference sequence). Trimming stripped 8 bases from V and 0 bases from J, with 14 bases between. The CDR3 runs 14 residues.

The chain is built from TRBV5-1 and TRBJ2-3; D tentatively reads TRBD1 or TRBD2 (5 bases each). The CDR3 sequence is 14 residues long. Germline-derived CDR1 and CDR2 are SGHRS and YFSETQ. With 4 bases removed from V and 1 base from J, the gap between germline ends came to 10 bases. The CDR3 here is CASSTGHGTDTQYF. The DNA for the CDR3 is TGCGCCAGCAGCACGGGGCACGGCACAGATACGCAGTATTTT.

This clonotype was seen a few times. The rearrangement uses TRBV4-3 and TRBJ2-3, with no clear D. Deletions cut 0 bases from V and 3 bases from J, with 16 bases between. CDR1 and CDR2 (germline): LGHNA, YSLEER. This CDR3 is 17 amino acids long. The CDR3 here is CASSQDLTLKGTDTQYF. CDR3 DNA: TGCGCCAGCAGCCAAGATCTGACTCTTAAGGGTACAGATACGCAGTATTTT.

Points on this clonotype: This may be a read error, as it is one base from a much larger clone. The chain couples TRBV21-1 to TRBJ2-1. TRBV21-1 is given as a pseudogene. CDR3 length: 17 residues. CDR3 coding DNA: TGTGCCGGCAGCAAATGGTGGGGTTGGAGCTCCTACAATGAGCAGTTCTTC. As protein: CAGSKWWGWSSYNEQFF.

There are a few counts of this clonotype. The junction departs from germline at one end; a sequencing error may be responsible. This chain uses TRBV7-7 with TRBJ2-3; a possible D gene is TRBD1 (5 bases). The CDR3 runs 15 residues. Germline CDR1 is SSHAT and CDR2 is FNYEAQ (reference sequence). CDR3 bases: TGTGCTAGCAGCTTAGGCAGGACATCCACAGATACGCAGTATTTT. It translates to CASSLGRTSTDTQYF. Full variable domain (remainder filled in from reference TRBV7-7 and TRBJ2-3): GAGVSQSPRYKVTKRGQDVTLRCDPISSHATLYWYQQALGQGPEFLTYFNYEAQPDKSGLPSDRFSAERPEGSISTLTIQRTEQRDSAMYRCASSLGRTSTDTQYFGPGTRLTVL.

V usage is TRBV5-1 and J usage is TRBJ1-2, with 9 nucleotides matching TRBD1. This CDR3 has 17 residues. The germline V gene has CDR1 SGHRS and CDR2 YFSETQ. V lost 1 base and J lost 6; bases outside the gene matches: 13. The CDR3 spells CASSLLSGGQGRHGYTF. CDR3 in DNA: TGCGCCAGCAGCTTGTTGAGTGGGGGACAGGGACGACATGGCTACACCTTC.

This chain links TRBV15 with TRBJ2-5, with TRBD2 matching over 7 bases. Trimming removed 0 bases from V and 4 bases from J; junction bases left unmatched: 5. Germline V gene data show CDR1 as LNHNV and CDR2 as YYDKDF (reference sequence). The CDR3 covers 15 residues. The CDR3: CATSRESGIRETQYF. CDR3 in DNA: TGTGCCACCAGCAGAGAAAGCGGGATTCGAGAGACCCAGTACTTC.

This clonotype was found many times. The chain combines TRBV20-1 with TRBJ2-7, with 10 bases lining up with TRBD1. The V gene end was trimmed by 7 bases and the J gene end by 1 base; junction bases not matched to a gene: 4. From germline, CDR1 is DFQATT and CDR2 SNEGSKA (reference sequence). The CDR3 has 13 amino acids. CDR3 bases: TGCAGTGGAGGACAGGGGGGATCCTACGAGCAGTACTTC. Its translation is CSGGQGGSYEQYF.

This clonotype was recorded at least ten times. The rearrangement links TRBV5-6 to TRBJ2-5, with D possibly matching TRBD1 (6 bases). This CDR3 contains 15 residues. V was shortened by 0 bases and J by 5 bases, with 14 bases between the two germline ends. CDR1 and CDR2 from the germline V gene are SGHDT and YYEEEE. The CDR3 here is CASSLVQGYGETQYF. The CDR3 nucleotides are TGTGCCAGCAGCTTGGTCCAGGGGTATGGGGAGACCCAGTACTTC.

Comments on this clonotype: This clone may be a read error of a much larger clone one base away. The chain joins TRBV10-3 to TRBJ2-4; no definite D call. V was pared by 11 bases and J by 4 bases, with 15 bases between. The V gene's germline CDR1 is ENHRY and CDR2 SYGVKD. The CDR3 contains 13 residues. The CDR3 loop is CASTHTEKNIQYF. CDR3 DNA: TGTGCCTCAACTCACACCGAAAAAAACATTCAGTACTTC.